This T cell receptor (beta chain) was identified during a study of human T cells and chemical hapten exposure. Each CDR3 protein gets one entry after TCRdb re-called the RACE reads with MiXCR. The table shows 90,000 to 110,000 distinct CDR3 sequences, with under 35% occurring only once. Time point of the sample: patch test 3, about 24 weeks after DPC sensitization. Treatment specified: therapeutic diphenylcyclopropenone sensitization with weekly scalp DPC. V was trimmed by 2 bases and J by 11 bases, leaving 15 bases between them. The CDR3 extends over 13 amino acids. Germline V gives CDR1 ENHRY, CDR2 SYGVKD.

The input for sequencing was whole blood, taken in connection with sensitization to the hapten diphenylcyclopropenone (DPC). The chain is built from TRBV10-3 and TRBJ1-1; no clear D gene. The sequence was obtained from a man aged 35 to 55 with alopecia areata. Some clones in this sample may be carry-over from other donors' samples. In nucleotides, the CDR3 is TGTGCCATCAGTGAGGGGTCTGGGTTCCGGGCTTTCTTT. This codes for CAISEGSGFRAFF.